The entry that follows covers one TCR beta chain sequence. What it binds is unknown. Hyperthyroidism counted as stable given no ophthalmopathy within 18 months of follow-up. Hyperthyroidism in these 18- to 65-year-old patients was newly diagnosed, lasting under 2 months. This sample stems from a study of Graves' ophthalmopathy and Graves' hyperthyroidism. Study observations and caveats: Predictions made by the model for ophthalmopathy progression reached 65% to 71% sensitivity and less than 80% specificity. Most expanded thyroid clonotypes above 0.001 frequency also appeared in blood.

RNA transcripts were the source from which TCR beta CDR3 regions were amplified. Second-round multiplex PCR came after first-round RT-PCR with HTBI primers. TCRdb recomputed calls from the multiplex PCR reads with MiXCR, one row per CDR3 protein. Of hundreds of thousands of distinct CDR3 sequences in the sample, 22% are singletons; the top ten hold more than 5.5%. This TCR came from a woman aged 18 to 35 with stable Graves' hyperthyroidism. Some clones in this sample may be carry-over from other donors' samples. Sequencing used peripheral blood.

CDR3 bases: TGTGCCAGTAGCGGGGGGACAGGGGGCACTGAAGCTTTCTTT. Residues: CASSGGTGGTEAFF. The chain carries TRBV19 and TRBJ1-1; TRBD1 agrees at 11 bases. The CDR3 contains 14 residues. V lost 6 bases and J lost 4; bases outside the gene matches: 4. Germline CDR1 LNHDA, CDR2 SQIVND (reference sequence).